The clone carrying this T cell receptor beta chain was recorded only once. This sample stems from a study of T cell changes during pregnancy in multiple sclerosis. Germline CDR1 SGHVS, CDR2 FQNEAQ. With 1 base removed from V and 1 base from J, the gap between germline ends came to 11 bases. CDR3 length equals 15 residues. Repertoires were generated with immunoSEQ multiplex PCR, while TCRdb's copy carries only in-frame clones and drops some. This table holds about 40,000 clones, 90% found once. The V and J genes are TRBV7-8 and TRBJ2-7, with D hard to call. This material consisted of CD4+ T cells from peripheral blood mononuclear cells, taken in the third trimester of pregnancy. This TCR was sampled from a female donor with multiple sclerosis, enrolled in a pregnancy study. The CDR3 region is CASSLDVGTSYEQYF. The CDR3 DNA reads TGTGCCAGCAGCTTAGACGTTGGTACTTCCTACGAGCAGTACTTC.